This T cell receptor beta chain is from a study of blood T cell repertoires in COVID-19. Study-level background: COVID-19 samples, acute and convalescent, were from the United States, Italy and Spain. T cells, B-cell-depleted T cells, or PBMCs supplied cDNA or gDNA.

This clone has just one count. Germline V gene data show CDR1 as SEHNR and CDR2 as FQNEAQ (reference sequence). Germline trimming cut 3 bases from V and 8 bases from J; bases unmatched to any gene: 2. The CDR3 runs to 14 residues. Libraries were prepared by immunoSEQ multiplex PCR; TCRdb keeps only in-frame clonotypes and omits some of them. The sample includes approximately 260,000 clones, 83% of them seen just once. The chain joins TRBV7-9 to TRBJ2-1; 12 bases are shared with TRBD2. The receptor was isolated from a man aged 60 to 75 who had recovered from COVID-19. Sequencing used peripheral blood. The CDR3 loop reads CASSLLAGGYEQFF. CDR3 bases: TGTGCCAGCAGCTTGCTAGCGGGAGGGTATGAGCAGTTCTTC.